The rows below give T cell receptor beta chains drawn from one sample of a study of blood T cell repertoires in COVID-19. TCRdb keeps only in-frame clones here, not all; method: immunoSEQ multiplex PCR. The sample has hundreds of thousands of clones, 80% to 90% seen once; the top ten hold 2.4%. The sample comprised PBMCs or T cells enriched from blood (not recorded which). The receptors originated from a woman between 18 and 29 years old who had recovered from COVID-19. Each CDR3 is given with its conserved first and last residue. Clone size is shown for a subset of rows, as once, few, many or a class of expanded clone.

cdr3_aa clone_size j_call v_call
CASSQGVLVTDTQYF - TRBJ2-3 TRBV3-1/TRBV3-2
CASSLDYNSYNEQFF - TRBJ2-1 TRBV4-1
CASSRREGRRGEQFF - TRBJ2-1 TRBV19
CASSPFTGFYYEQYF - TRBJ2-7 TRBV19
CASSYRDQPQHF - TRBJ1-5 TRBV5-6
CASSFAGELFF - TRBJ2-2 TRBV12-3/TRBV12-4
CSVDRESDTQYF - TRBJ2-3 TRBV29-1
CASSEDRGWDEQYF once TRBJ2-7 TRBV2
CASSSAGTENTEAFF - TRBJ1-1 TRBV5-1
CASSKVEGGTPTYEQYF - TRBJ2-7 TRBV21-1
CASSLDGQGLGGYTF - TRBJ1-2 TRBV6-5
CASSERDTEAFF - TRBJ1-1 TRBV7-9
CASSLALWRNYGYTF - TRBJ1-2 TRBV5-6
CASSYGQGLTGGYTF few TRBJ1-2 TRBV6-5
CASSLLARGNGYTF - TRBJ1-2 TRBV27
CASSQRPSAEETQYF - TRBJ2-5 TRBV3-1/TRBV3-2
CASSLGDSNYGYTF - TRBJ1-2 TRBV5-1
CASSINQASYEQYF - TRBJ2-7 TRBV5-1
CASSPLMSSYEQYF - TRBJ2-7 TRBV6-5
CASGGQGVRGYTF - TRBJ1-2 TRBV2
CAISESHKGVATQNTEAFF - TRBJ1-1 TRBV10-3
CASRDPKKRDRGSYEQFF - TRBJ2-1 TRBV28
CAISITFARGPTDTQYF - TRBJ2-3 TRBV10-3
CASSRGAGYEQYF few TRBJ2-7 TRBV7-6
CASSSDGKTNQPQHF - TRBJ1-5 TRBV5-1
CASSFKGGTEAFF - TRBJ1-1 TRBV13
CASRRGNQPQHF - TRBJ1-5 TRBV2
CASSLGSLTGLNQPQHF - TRBJ1-5 TRBV28
CASSRDRGYEQYF few TRBJ2-7 TRBV12-3/TRBV12-4
CASSYPTGSHYGYTF once TRBJ1-2 TRBV28
CASSQGAPNTEAFF - TRBJ1-1 TRBV3-1/TRBV3-2
CASTIGDSSNQPQHF - TRBJ1-5 TRBV19
CASSLAGAEKLFF few TRBJ1-4 TRBV7-9
CASSLAGEENTIYF - TRBJ1-3 TRBV7-9
CASSKGVGQGHGYTF - TRBJ1-2 TRBV21-1
CASSLEGAMDEQYF - TRBJ2-7 TRBV5-1
CASSLIAGGQTDTQYF - TRBJ2-3 TRBV7-6
CASSQGPPGEQYF - TRBJ2-7 TRBV3-1/TRBV3-2
CASSRGLAYGYTF once TRBJ1-2 TRBV6-5
CASSRDRASRNYGYTF - TRBJ1-2 TRBV4-1
CPTMGTGFYSNQPQHF - TRBJ1-5 TRBV5-3
CASSESLAGKYNEQFF once TRBJ2-1 TRBV10-2
CASSASSGGKAEAFF - TRBJ1-1 TRBV9
CASSPTPGEQFF once TRBJ2-1 TRBV3-1/TRBV3-2
CASSPAPGYGYTF - TRBJ1-2 TRBV28
CASSFLGDKAFF - TRBJ1-1 TRBV12-3/TRBV12-4
CASRLAGPPTRMLDNYGYTF - TRBJ1-2 TRBV12-2
CASSESGGLDYEQYF - TRBJ2-7 TRBV6-1
CASSSGGTITDTQYF - TRBJ2-3 TRBV27
CASSYRQGYGYTF - TRBJ1-2 TRBV6-5
CASSYARTVHSYTF - TRBJ1-2 TRBV6-5
CASSTRQGDTEAFF - TRBJ1-1 TRBV5-1
CASSPPWGSLAKNIQYF - TRBJ2-4 TRBV5-5
CASSLEGRNSPLHF - TRBJ1-6 TRBV7-9